Included here is one T cell receptor beta chain sequence, with context. Its antigen is not identified. These data come from a study of PD-1 blockade in classical Hodgkin lymphoma. Findings of the study overall: Newly diagnosed patients were reported to exhibit reduced baseline TCR diversity relative to healthy donors. Although disease activity or prior therapy may be involved, causes of the repertoire differences remain undefined.

The sample's time point: newly diagnosed, previously untreated cHL patient sample. Magnetic negative selection was used to purify CD4+ T cells from thawed PBMCs. What served as comparison were PBMCs in newly diagnosed, untreated classical Hodgkin lymphoma. This CDR3 is 12 amino acids long. V was clipped by 8 bases and J by 9 bases; unmatched bases: 6. The germline V gene has CDR1 SGHTA and CDR2 FQGNSA. Sequencing was performed with immunoSEQ multiplex PCR; in TCRdb, only in-frame clones are kept and a portion is missing. The sample yields around 30,000 clones, roughly 90% seen once. The chain uses TRBV7-2 and TRBJ2-3; TRBD2 agrees at 9 bases. Material: CD4+ T cells from blood. The TCR sequence derives from a human donor with classical Hodgkin lymphoma. The CDR3 DNA is TGTGCCAGCGGGACTAGCATTTTAACGCAGTATTTT. This sequence encodes CASGTSILTQYF.